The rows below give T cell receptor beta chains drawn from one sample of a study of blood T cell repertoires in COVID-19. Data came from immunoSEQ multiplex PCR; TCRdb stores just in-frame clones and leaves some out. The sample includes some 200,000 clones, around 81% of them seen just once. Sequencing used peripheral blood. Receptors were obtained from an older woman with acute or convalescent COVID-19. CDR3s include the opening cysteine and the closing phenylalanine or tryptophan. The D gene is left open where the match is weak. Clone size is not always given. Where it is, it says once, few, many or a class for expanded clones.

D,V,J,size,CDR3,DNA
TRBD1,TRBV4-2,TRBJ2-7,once,CASSQETGTGYEQYF,TGTGCCAGCAGCCAGGAGACCGGGACAGGGTACGAGCAGTACTTC
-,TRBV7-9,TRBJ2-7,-,CASSLAGTHSYEQYF,TGTGCCAGCAGCTTAGCCGGGACACACTCCTACGAGCAGTACTTC
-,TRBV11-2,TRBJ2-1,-,CASSLRTVGGPNEQFF,TGTGCCAGCAGCTTAAGGACGGTGGGGGGGCCTAATGAGCAGTTCTTC
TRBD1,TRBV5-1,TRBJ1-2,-,CASSAGQPVYGYTF,TGCGCCAGCAGCGCGGGACAGCCTGTCTATGGCTACACCTTC
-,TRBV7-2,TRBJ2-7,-,CASSLAALGSYEQYF,TGTGCCAGCAGCTTAGCCGCCCTTGGCAGCTACGAGCAGTACTTC
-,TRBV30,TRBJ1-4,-,CAWSPATNEKLFF,TGTGCCTGGAGTCCGGCAACTAATGAAAAACTGTTTTTT
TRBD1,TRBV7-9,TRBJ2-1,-,CASSTTGQGVGSYNEQFF,TGTGCCAGCAGCACGACGGGACAGGGGGTCGGCTCCTACAATGAGCAGTTCTTC
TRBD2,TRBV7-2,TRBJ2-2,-,CASSSHPRGGASTGELFF,TGTGCCAGCAGCTCCCATCCGCGGGGGGGGGCCAGTACCGGGGAGCTGTTTTTT
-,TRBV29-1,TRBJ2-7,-,CSVEMAGFNSEQYF,TGCAGCGTTGAGATGGCGGGCTTTAACTCCGAGCAGTACTTC
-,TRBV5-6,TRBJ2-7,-,CASSSWTVSYEQYF,TGTGCCAGCAGCTCCTGGACAGTTAGCTACGAGCAGTACTTC
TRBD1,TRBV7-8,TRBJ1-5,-,CASRSDRVDQPQHF,TGTGCCAGCAGATCGGACAGGGTCGATCAGCCCCAGCATTTT
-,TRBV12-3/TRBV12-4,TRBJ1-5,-,CASSYGRGSQHF,TGTGCCAGCAGTTATGGGAGGGGGTCCCAGCATTTT
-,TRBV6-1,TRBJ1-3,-,CASSERSGGDSGNTIYF,TGTGCCAGCAGTGAGAGGAGCGGGGGTGACTCTGGAAACACCATATATTTT
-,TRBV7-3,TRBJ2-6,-,CASSPDGGANVLTF,TGTGCCAGCAGCCCAGATGGTGGGGCCAACGTCCTGACTTTC
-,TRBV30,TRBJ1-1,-,CAWSVLRGAVTEAFF,TGTGCCTGGAGTGTACTTCGGGGGGCAGTCACTGAAGCTTTCTTT
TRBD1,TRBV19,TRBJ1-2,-,CATGQGIYGYTF,TGTGCCACAGGACAGGGGATCTATGGCTACACCTTC
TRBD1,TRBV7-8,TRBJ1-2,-,CASSRTGSNYGYTF,TGTGCCAGCAGCCGGACAGGATCTAACTATGGCTACACCTTC
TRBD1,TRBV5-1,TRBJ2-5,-,CASNPGTGFAKSETQYF,TGCGCCAGCAACCCCGGGACAGGGTTTGCGAAGTCAGAGACCCAGTACTTC
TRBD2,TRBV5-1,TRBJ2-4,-,CASSLTSGNIQYF,TGCGCCAGCAGCTTGACTAGCGGAAACATTCAGTACTTC
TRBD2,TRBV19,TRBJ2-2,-,CASSTAGGGGELFF,TGTGCCAGTAGTACGGCGGGGGGGGGCGGGGAGCTGTTTTTT
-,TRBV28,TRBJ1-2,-,CASLSPGYSGYTF,TGTGCCAGCCTTAGTCCCGGGTATTCCGGCTACACCTTC
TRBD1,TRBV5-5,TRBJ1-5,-,CASSLVYSAPTDRNQPQHF,TGTGCCAGCAGCTTGGTTTACTCCGCTCCGACGGACAGGAATCAGCCCCAGCATTTT
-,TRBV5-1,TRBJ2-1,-,CASSLSPGSPNEQFF,TGCGCCAGCAGCTTGTCTCCAGGGTCCCCCAATGAGCAGTTCTTC
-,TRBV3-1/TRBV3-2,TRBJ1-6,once,CASSQDPAGLSLSPLHF,TGTGCCAGCAGCCAAGATCCCGCAGGGCTTTCCCTTTCACCCCTCCACTTT
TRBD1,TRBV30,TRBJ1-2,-,CAEDRGIYGYTF,TGTGCCGAGGACAGGGGGATATATGGCTACACCTTC
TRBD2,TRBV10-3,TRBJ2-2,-,CAISEAGTGELFF,TGTGCCATCAGTGAAGCGGGGACCGGGGAGCTGTTTTTT
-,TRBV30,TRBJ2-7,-,CAWGANKYEQYF,TGTGCCTGGGGAGCTAATAAGTACGAGCAGTACTTC
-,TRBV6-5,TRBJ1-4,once,CASTDGGRNEKLFF,TGTGCCAGCACAGACGGGGGGCGAAATGAAAAACTGTTTTTT
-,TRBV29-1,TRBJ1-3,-,CSVKKTESNSGNTIYF,TGCAGCGTTAAGAAGACAGAGTCAAACTCTGGAAACACCATATATTTT
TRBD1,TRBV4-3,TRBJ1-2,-,CASSQDRVVGRTGPGYGYTF,TGCGCCAGCAGCCAAGATCGAGTAGTGGGTCGGACAGGGCCAGGCTATGGCTACACCTTC
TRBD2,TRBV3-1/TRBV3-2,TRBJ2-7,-,CASRLAGEGYEQYF,TGTGCCAGCAGACTAGCGGGGGAAGGCTACGAGCAGTACTTC
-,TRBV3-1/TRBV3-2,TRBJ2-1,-,CASSHGSSYNEQFF,TGTGCCAGCAGCCACGGTAGCTCCTACAATGAGCAGTTCTTC
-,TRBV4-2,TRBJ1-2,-,CASSQESGWQGGEGYTF,TGTGCCAGCAGCCAAGAATCAGGCTGGCAGGGAGGAGAGGGCTACACCTTC
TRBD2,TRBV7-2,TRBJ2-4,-,CASSLVSGGWNIQYF,TGTGCCAGCAGCTTAGTTTCGGGGGGGTGGAACATTCAGTACTTC
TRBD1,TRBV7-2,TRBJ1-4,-,CASSLQGAGEKLFF,TGTGCCAGCAGCTTACAGGGGGCAGGGGAAAAACTGTTTTTT
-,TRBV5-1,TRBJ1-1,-,CASSLAGVEGTEAFF,TGCGCCAGCAGCTTGGCAGGGGTCGAGGGCACTGAAGCTTTCTTT
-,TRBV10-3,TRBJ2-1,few,CAISETGRGEAKVSEQFF,TGTGCCATCAGTGAGACGGGCAGGGGGGAAGCTAAAGTCAGTGAGCAGTTCTTC
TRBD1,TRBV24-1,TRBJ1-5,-,CATSERSGTGYQPQHF,TGTGCCACCAGTGAGCGATCCGGGACAGGGTACCAGCCCCAGCATTTT
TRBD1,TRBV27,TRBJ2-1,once,CASSPHTGQGLNEQFF,TGTGCCAGCAGTCCCCACACGGGACAGGGGCTAAACGAGCAGTTCTTC